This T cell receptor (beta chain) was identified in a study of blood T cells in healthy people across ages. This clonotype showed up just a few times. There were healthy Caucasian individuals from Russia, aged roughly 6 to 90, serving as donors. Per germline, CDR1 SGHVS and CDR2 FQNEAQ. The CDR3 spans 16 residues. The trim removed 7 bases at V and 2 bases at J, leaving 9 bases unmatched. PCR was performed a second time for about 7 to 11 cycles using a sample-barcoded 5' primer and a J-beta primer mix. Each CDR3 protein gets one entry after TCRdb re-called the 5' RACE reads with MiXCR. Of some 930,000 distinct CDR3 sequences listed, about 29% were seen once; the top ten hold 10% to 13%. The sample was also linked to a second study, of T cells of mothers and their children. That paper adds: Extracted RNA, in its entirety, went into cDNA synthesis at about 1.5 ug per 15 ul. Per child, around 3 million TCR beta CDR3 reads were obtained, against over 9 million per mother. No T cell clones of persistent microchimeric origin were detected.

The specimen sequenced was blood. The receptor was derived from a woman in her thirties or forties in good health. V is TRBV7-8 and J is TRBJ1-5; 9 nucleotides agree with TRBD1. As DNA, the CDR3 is TGTGCCAGCACCCCGGACAGGGGCCGGGGCAATCAGCCCCAGCATTTT. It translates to CASTPDRGRGNQPQHF.